Following are 12 T cell receptor beta chains from one sample sequenced in a study of memory CD4+ T cells and cytomegalovirus serostatus. The sort gate was single viable CD3+CD4+CD8-CD45RO+ cells for memory CD4+ T cells. Clones were read by immunoSEQ multiplex PCR, and TCRdb kept only the in-frame ones, dropping some. Seen here are tens of thousands of clones, more than 70% observed once, and the top ten hold 0.5%. The specimen sequenced was memory CD4+ T cells from blood. All receptors come from an adult in good health and CMV-seronegative. Some clones in this sample may be carry-over from other donors' samples.

The gene calls are TRBV28 and TRBJ2-2, with TRBD2 matching 9 bases. CDR1 is MDHEN, CDR2 SYDVKM, per germline. J gave up 2 bases and V 8 bases, and 6 bases lay outside the gene matches. This CDR3 is 15 amino acids long. Written as DNA, the CDR3 is TGTGCCAGCCTTAGCGGGAGACTAAACACCGGGGAGCTGTTTTTT. This codes for CASLSGRLNTGELFF.

The CDR3 loop reads CASSIATGNQPQHF. The CDR3 DNA reads as TGTGCCAGTAGTATAGCTACAGGGAATCAGCCCCAGCATTTT. This chain connects TRBV19 to TRBJ1-5; possible D gene TRBD1, 6 bases. The CDR3 covers 14 residues. The V end lost 1 base, the J end lost 4 bases, and 8 bases lay between the germline ends. Per the germline V gene, CDR1 is LNHDA and CDR2 is SQIVND (reference sequence). Variable domain in full (rest from reference TRBV19 and TRBJ1-5): DGGITQSPKYLFRKEGQNVTLSCEQNLNHDAMYWYRQDPGQGLRLIYYSQIVNDFQKGDIAEGYSVSREKKESFPLTVTSAQKNPTAFYLCASSIATGNQPQHFGDGTRLSIL.

The chain joins TRBV14 to TRBJ1-1; a weak D match, TRBD1 (5 bases). There are 15 residues in the CDR3. Trimming stripped 0 bases from V and 2 bases from J, with 10 bases between. Germline V gene sequence: CDR1 SGHDN, CDR2 FVKESK. CDR3 protein: CASSQDQRGNTEAFF. The DNA for the CDR3 is TGTGCCAGCAGCCAAGATCAAAGGGGAAACACTGAAGCTTTCTTT.

The chain has TRBV5-6 and TRBJ2-7; the D is unclear. The CDR3 is 14 residues long. V was clipped by 2 bases and J by 1 base, with 10 bases between them. The germline gives CDR1 SGHDT, CDR2 YYEEEE. This chain's CDR3 is CASSFGRVSYEQYF. In nucleotides, the CDR3 is TGTGCCAGCAGCTTCGGACGGGTATCCTACGAGCAGTACTTC.

The rearrangement uses TRBV7-3 and TRBJ1-1; 12 positions agree with TRBD1. Germline V CDR1 and CDR2: SGHTA, FQGTGA. With V trimmed by 9 bases and J by 3 bases, 17 bases remained unmatched. The CDR3 covers 18 residues. CDR3 bases: TGTGCCAGGAGAGTCAGGGGACAGGGGGCGCCCAGGGACACTGAAGCTTTCTTT. Its translation is CARRVRGQGAPRDTEAFF.

The chain has TRBV5-8 and TRBJ2-5, with TRBD1 matching over 11 bases. There are 16 residues in the CDR3. Germline V gene lookup returns CDR1 SGHTS and CDR2 YDEGEE. The V segment lost 3 bases and the J segment 2 bases; nucleotides outside the gene matches: 6. CDR3 in DNA: TGTGCCAGCAGCTCCGGGACAGGGGGGAGACAAGAGACCCAGTACTTC. Translated, it gives CASSSGTGGRQETQYF. The whole variable domain, remainder taken from reference TRBV5-8 and TRBJ2-5, is EAGVTQSPTHLIKTRGQQATLRCSPISGHTSVYWYQQALGLGLQFLLWYDEGEERNRGNFPPRFSGRQFPNYSSELNVNALELEDSALYLCASSSGTGGRQETQYFGPGTRLLVL.

The chain recombines TRBV4-2 with TRBJ1-3; the D is unclear. Germline V lookup: CDR1 LGHNA, CDR2 YNFKEQ. Between the trimmed V and J ends, which lost 1 base and 0 bases, there was a span of 7 bases. The CDR3 runs to 15 residues. CDR3 sequence reads: CASSQAPGSGNTIYF. Written as DNA, the CDR3 is TGTGCCAGCAGCCAAGCTCCGGGCTCTGGAAACACCATATATTTT.

In regard to this clone: Relative to the germline gene, one junction end is altered; a read error may explain this. The rearrangement uses TRBV7-2 and TRBJ2-5, with D tentatively TRBD1 (6 bases). Germline assignment: CDR1 SGHTA and CDR2 FQGNSA. CDR3 size: 12 residues. The chain's CDR3 is CASSYGQRILNF. Written as DNA, the CDR3 is TGTGCCAGCAGCTATGGACAGCGGATACTGAACTTC.

J is TRBJ2-3 and V is TRBV7-3, with TRBD1 matching 8 bases. The V segment lost 5 bases and the J segment 3 bases; nucleotides outside the gene matches: 13. CDR1 and CDR2 from the germline V gene are SGHTA and FQGTGA. This CDR3 has 17 amino acids. CDR3 DNA sequence: TGTGCCAGCAGCCCCCGACAGGGGCTGGTTGGGACAGATACGCAGTATTTT. Translating gives CASSPRQGLVGTDTQYF. The full variable domain, rest sourced from reference TRBV7-3 and TRBJ2-3, is GAGVSQTPSNKVTEKGKYVELRCDPISGHTALYWYRQSLGQGPEFLIYFQGTGAADDSGLPNDRFFAVRPEGSVSTLKIQRTERGDSAVYLCASSPRQGLVGTDTQYFGPGTRLTVL.

The rearrangement joins TRBV7-2 to TRBJ2-1; 11 bases are shared with TRBD2. The CDR3 runs to 12 residues. Germline V gene sequence: CDR1 SGHTA, CDR2 FQGNSA. V was clipped by 5 bases and J by 15 bases; unmatched bases: 6. The CDR3 sequence: CASSNIAGGPFF. The CDR3 nucleotides read TGTGCCAGCAGCAACATAGCGGGAGGGCCGTTCTTC.

This chain links TRBV28 with TRBJ1-1, with 7 bases lining up with TRBD1. V was clipped by 8 bases and J by 5 bases; unmatched bases: 17. Germline lookup yields CDR1 MDHEN and CDR2 SYDVKM. The CDR3 has 16 amino acids. CDR3 sequence (DNA): TGTGCCAGCCGAACACTTGGGGGGCAGGGGGGAACTGAAGCTTTCTTT. Translating it yields CASRTLGGQGGTEAFF. Using reference TRBV28 and TRBJ1-1 for the parts outside the CDR3, the full variable domain is DVKVTQSSRYLVKRTGEKVFLECVQDMDHENMFWYRQDPGLGLRLIYFSYDVKMKEKGDIPEGYSVSREKKERFSLILESASTNQTSMYLCASRTLGGQGGTEAFFGQGTRLTVV.

V is TRBV5-4 and J is TRBJ1-4; D possibly corresponds to TRBD1 (5 bases). The CDR3 sequence is 13 residues long. V was pared by 7 bases and J by 3 bases, with 10 bases between. Germline loops: CDR1 SGHNT, CDR2 YYREEE (reference sequence). CDR3 sequence: CASRGSPNEKLFF. The DNA of the CDR3 is TGTGCCAGCCGGGGGTCGCCTAATGAAAAACTGTTTTTT. Complete variable domain (other parts from reference TRBV5-4 and TRBJ1-4): ETGVTQSPTHLIKTRGQQVTLRCSSQSGHNTVSWYQQALGQGPQFIFQYYREEENGRGNFPPRFSGLQFPNYSSELNVNALELDDSALYLCASRGSPNEKLFFGSGTQLSVL.